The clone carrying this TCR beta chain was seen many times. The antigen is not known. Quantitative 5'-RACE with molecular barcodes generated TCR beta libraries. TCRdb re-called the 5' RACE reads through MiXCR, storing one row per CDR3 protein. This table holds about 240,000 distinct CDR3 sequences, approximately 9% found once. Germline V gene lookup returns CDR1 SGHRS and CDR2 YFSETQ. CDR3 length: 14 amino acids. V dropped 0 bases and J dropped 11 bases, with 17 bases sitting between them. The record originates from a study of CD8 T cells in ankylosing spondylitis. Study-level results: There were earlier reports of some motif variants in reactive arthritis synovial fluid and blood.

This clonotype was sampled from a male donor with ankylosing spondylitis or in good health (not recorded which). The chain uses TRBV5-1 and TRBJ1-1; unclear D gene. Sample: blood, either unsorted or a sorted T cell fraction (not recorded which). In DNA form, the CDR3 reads TGCGCCAGCAGCTTGGGGCAGCCTCCCGAAGGGGCTTTCTTT. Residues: CASSLGQPPEGAFF.